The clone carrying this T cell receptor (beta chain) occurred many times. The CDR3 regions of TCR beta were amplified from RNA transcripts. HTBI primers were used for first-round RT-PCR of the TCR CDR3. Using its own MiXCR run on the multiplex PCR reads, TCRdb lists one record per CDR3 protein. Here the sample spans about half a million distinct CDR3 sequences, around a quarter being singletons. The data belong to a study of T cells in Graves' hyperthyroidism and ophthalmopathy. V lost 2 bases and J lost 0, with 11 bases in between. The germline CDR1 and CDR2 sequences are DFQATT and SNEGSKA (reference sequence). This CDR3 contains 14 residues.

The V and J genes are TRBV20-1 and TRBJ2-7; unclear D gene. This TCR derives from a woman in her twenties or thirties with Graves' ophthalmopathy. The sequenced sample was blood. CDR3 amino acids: CSARLQADSYEQYF. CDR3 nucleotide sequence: TGCAGTGCTAGATTGCAGGCTGACTCCTACGAGCAGTACTTC.